This TCR beta chain emerged from a study of preoperative IRX-2 immunotherapy in early breast cancer (dated by TCRdb to the late 2010s). The treatment or condition label of this sample denotes: preoperative locoregional IRX-2 cytokine immunotherapy. The samples were obtained from a phase Ib study that tested preoperative, locoregional IRX-2 cytokine immunotherapy designed to prime immune responses. The donors were early-stage breast cancer patients who were given IRX-2 prior to surgery. In the case of this clone: Its target antigen remains unknown. No base-level quality is on record; no much larger clone is a single base apart.

The library was obtained by the immunoSEQ multiplex PCR assay. This is the immuneACCESS table as TCRdb keeps it, with only in-frame sequences that have V and J called. A part of the clones is gone; compared with another copy, unresolved V genes explain less than half, and the rest is unexplained. Within this sample are around 22,000 clones, with 85% to 90% of them counted one time only. The top ten hold approximately 26% of the sample. CDR1 and CDR2 are drawn from the germline V gene: SGHRS, YFSETQ. Inclusive of the bounding cysteine and phenylalanine, the CDR3 is 14 residues long. Only CDR3 DNA is held: 42 bases, read in frame from base 1. V loses 2 bases, J loses 5 bases, and the germline ends lie 13 bases apart.

The TCR originated in a human donor with breast cancer. The chain is assembled from TRBV5-1 and TRBJ1-2, with TRBD1 perhaps the D gene, on 5 matching bases. Sequences were derived from tumor tissue, sampled after IRX-2 immunotherapy. The encoded CDR3 is CASSFQGYLYGYTF. The bases are TGCGCCAGCAGCTTTCAGGGTTACCTATATGGCTACACCTTC. With the rest looked up from the reference TRBV5-1 and TRBJ1-2 genes rather than sequenced, the full variable domain is KAGVTQTPRYLIKTRGQQVTLSCSPISGHRSVSWYQQTPGQGLQFLFEYFSETQRNKGNFPGRFSGRQFSNSRSEMNVSTLELGDSALYLCASSFQGYLYGYTFGSGTRLTVV.